This T cell receptor beta chain was obtained from a study of blood T cells in healthy people across ages. PCR was performed a second time for about 7 to 12 cycles using a sample-barcoded 5' primer and a J-beta primer mix. Every sample gave at least 2.5 million paired-end reads containing CDR3. TCRdb reprocessed the 5' RACE reads with MiXCR, giving one entry per CDR3 protein. The sample consists of about 730,000 distinct CDR3 sequences, about 40% of them appearing once. Germline values: CDR1 MNHEY, CDR2 SVGAGI. The CDR3 extends over 16 amino acids. V lost 1 base, J lost 0 bases, and 10 bases lay in between.

The chain uses TRBV6-5 and TRBJ2-1, with a possible D match to TRBD1 (6 bases). The TCR comes from a woman in her fifties or sixties in good health. The sequenced sample was blood. This CDR3 reads CASSYFSDSSYNEQFF. The CDR3 nucleotides are TGTGCCAGCAGTTACTTCTCGGACAGCTCCTACAATGAGCAGTTCTTC.